This is a list of T cell receptor beta chains from one sample in a study of blood T cell repertoires in COVID-19. Clones were sequenced by immunoSEQ multiplex PCR, and TCRdb holds only the in-frame ones, with some missing. The repertoire includes some 300,000 clones, roughly 89% of them detected once, and around 0.96% sits in the top ten. The sample taken for sequencing was peripheral blood. These receptors all stem from a woman aged 40 to 49 with COVID-19, enrolled during active disease. Both conserved end residues are part of each CDR3. D genes are given only for firm matches. A clone size is listed for some rows: how often the clone was seen (once, few, many), or a class if it is expanded.

cdr3_nt,cdr3_aa,v_call,d_call,clone_size,j_call,cdr3_length
TGCAGTGCTAGTCTTGGGGGAGGCACCTACAATGAGCAGTTCTTC,CSASLGGGTYNEQFF,TRBV20-1,NA,NA,TRBJ2-1,15
TGTGCCAGCCACAGGGACCCCTTGAACACTGAAGCTTTCTTT,CASHRDPLNTEAFF,TRBV7-2,NA,NA,TRBJ1-1,14
TGTGCCAGCAGCTTAGTGAGTGATTCCTACAATGAGCAGTTCTTC,CASSLVSDSYNEQFF,TRBV7-2,NA,NA,TRBJ2-1,15
TGTGCCAGCAGCTTAGAGGGGCGGAGTAACGAGCAGTACTTC,CASSLEGRSNEQYF,TRBV7-2,NA,NA,TRBJ2-7,14
TGTGCCAGCAGTTTTGATCCCCGTCGGTCGTCAGCTTTCTTT,CASSFDPRRSSAFF,TRBV28,NA,NA,TRBJ1-1,14
TGTGCCAGCACAAGTACAGGGGCCTCCACAGATACGCAGTATTTT,CASTSTGASTDTQYF,TRBV19,TRBD1,NA,TRBJ2-3,15
TGTGCCAGCAGTTTATCGATAACGGGACAGTTGAACTATGGCTACACCTTC,CASSLSITGQLNYGYTF,TRBV27,TRBD1,NA,TRBJ1-2,17
TGTGCCAGCGGCCAGGGAGGATTCTCCTACGAGCAGTACTTC,CASGQGGFSYEQYF,TRBV27,NA,NA,TRBJ2-7,14
TGCGCCAGCAGCCCGTCAACAGGTAGTAGGGGCTACACCTTC,CASSPSTGSRGYTF,TRBV4-3,NA,few,TRBJ1-2,14
TGTGCCAGCAGCCCCCGGGGGGTTACCTACGAGCAGTACTTC,CASSPRGVTYEQYF,TRBV16,TRBD2,NA,TRBJ2-7,14
TGTGCCAGCTCACTGACAGGGACCCGGGAGACCCAGTACTTC,CASSLTGTRETQYF,TRBV18,TRBD1,once,TRBJ2-5,14
TGTGCCAGCAGCCCCTACAGGGGAATTCGCACAGATACGCAGTATTTT,CASSPYRGIRTDTQYF,TRBV5-4,TRBD1,NA,TRBJ2-3,16
TGTGCCAGCCGGGACAGGTCCTCCTCTAACTATGGCTACACCTTC,CASRDRSSSNYGYTF,TRBV2,TRBD1,NA,TRBJ1-2,15
TGTGCCAGCAGTTTATCCCCCCCCCATAGACCCCTCCACTTT,CASSLSPPHRPLHF,TRBV28,NA,once,TRBJ1-6,14
TGTGCCTGGAGTTCGATAGGGACAGGAAGATACTCTGGAAACACCATATATTTT,CAWSSIGTGRYSGNTIYF,TRBV30,TRBD1,few,TRBJ1-3,18
TGTGCCAGCAGCTTAAACCCTAGCGGGGGGTTTGAGCAGTTCTTC,CASSLNPSGGFEQFF,TRBV7-3,TRBD2,NA,TRBJ2-1,15
TGTGCCAGCAGCGTAGACCCCCCGGGTGGAACTAATGAAAAACTGTTTTTT,CASSVDPPGGTNEKLFF,TRBV9,NA,NA,TRBJ1-4,17
TGCGCCAGCAGCTGGGGGACTAGCGGGGCTAGCACAGATACGCAGTATTTT,CASSWGTSGASTDTQYF,TRBV5-1,TRBD2,NA,TRBJ2-3,17
TGTGCCAGCAGTTCAACGTACAGGGGCTTCAATCAGCCCCAGCATTTT,CASSSTYRGFNQPQHF,TRBV28,TRBD1,NA,TRBJ1-5,16
TGTGCCAGCAGCCCCGGGACAGGGGCTGAAAAACTGTTTTTT,CASSPGTGAEKLFF,TRBV11-2,TRBD1,NA,TRBJ1-4,14